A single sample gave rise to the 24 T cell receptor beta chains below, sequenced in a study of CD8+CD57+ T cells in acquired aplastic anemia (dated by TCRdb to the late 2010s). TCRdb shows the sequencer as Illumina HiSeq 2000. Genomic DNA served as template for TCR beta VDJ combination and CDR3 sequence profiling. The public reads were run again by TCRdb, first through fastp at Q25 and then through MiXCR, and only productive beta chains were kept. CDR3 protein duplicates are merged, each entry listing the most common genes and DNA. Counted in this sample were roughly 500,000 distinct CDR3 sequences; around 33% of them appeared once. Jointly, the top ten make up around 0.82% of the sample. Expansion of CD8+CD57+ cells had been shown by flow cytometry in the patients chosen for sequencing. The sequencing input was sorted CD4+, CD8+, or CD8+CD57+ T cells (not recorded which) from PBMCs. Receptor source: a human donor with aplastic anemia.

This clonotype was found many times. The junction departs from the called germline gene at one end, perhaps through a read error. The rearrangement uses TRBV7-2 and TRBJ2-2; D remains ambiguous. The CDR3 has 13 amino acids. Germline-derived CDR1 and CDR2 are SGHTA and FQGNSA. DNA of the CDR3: TGTGCCAGCAGCCTCCAAAGCACCCGGGAGCTGTTTTTT. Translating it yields CASSLQSTRELFF.

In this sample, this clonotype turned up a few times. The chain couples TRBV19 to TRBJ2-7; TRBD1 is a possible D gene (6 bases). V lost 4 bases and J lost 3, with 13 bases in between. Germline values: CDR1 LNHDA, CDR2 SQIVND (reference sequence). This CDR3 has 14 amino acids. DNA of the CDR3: TGTGCCAGTAGTAGCCATACAGGGTACTACGAGCAGTACTTC. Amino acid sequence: CASSSHTGYYEQYF.

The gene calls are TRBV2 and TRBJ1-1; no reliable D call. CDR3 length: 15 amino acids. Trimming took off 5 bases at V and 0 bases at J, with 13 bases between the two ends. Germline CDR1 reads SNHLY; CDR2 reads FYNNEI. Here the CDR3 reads CASSFSSYMNTEAFF. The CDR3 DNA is TGTGCCAGCAGTTTCTCCAGCTATATGAACACTGAAGCTTTCTTT.

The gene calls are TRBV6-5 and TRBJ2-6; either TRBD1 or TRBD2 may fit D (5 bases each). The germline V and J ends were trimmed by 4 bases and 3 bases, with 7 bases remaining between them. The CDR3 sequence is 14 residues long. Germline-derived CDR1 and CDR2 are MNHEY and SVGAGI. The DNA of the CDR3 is TGTGCCAGCAGTTGGGGGTTTGGGGCCAACGTCCTGACTTTC. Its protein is CASSWGFGANVLTF.

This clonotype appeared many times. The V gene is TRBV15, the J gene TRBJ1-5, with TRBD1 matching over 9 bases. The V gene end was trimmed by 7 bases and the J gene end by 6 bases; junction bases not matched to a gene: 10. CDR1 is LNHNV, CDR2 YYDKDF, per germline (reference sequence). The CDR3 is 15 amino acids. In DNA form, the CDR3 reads TGTGCCACCACAACACAGGGGGCGAGAAGTCAGCCCCAGCATTTT. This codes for CATTTQGARSQPQHF.

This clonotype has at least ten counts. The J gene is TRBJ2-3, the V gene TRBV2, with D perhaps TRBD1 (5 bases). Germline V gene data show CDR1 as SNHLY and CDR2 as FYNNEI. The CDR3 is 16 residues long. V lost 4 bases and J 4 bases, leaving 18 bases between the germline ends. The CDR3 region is CASSGDSTIRADTQYF. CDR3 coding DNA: TGTGCCAGCAGTGGAGACAGTACGATTCGTGCAGATACGCAGTATTTT.

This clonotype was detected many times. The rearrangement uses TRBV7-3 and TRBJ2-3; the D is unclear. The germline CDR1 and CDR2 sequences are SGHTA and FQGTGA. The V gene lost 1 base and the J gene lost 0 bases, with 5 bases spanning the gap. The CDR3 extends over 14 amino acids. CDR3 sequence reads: CASSLRPSTDTQYF. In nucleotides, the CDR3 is TGTGCCAGCAGCTTAAGACCGAGCACAGATACGCAGTATTTT.

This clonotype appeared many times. This CDR3 is CSVIHRDSQETQYF. The CDR3 DNA reads as TGCAGCGTTATCCATCGGGACAGCCAAGAGACCCAGTACTTC. V and J are TRBV29-1 and TRBJ2-5; 7 bases are shared with TRBD1. Trimming removed 5 bases from V and 1 base from J; junction bases left unmatched: 7. The CDR3 spans 14 residues. Germline V gene data show CDR1 as SQVTM and CDR2 as ANQGSEA.

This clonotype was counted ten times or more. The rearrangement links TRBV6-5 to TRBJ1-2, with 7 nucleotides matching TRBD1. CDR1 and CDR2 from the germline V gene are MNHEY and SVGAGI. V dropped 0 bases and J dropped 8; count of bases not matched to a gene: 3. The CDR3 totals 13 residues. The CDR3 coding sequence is TGTGCCAGCAGTTACTCGGCAGGGGGAGGCTACACCTTC. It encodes CASSYSAGGGYTF.

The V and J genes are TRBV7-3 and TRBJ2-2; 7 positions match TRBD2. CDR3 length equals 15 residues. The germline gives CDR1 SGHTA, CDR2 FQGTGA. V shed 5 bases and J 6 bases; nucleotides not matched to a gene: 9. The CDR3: CASSPSGGNSGELFF. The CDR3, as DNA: TGTGCCAGCAGCCCGTCCGGGGGGAATTCCGGGGAGCTGTTTTTT. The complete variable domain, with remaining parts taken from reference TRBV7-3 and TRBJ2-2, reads GAGVSQTPSNKVTEKGKYVELRCDPISGHTALYWYRQSLGQGPEFLIYFQGTGAADDSGLPNDRFFAVRPEGSVSTLKIQRTERGDSAVYLCASSPSGGNSGELFFGEGSRLTVL.

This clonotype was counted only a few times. CDR3 amino acids: CSARIRGVRRSNTEAFF. For the CDR3, the DNA is TGCAGTGCTAGAATCAGGGGTGTCCGTCGGTCGAACACTGAAGCTTTCTTT. V is TRBV20-1 and J is TRBJ1-1, with a tentative D call TRBD1 (6 bases). V lost 2 bases and J 1 base, leaving 20 bases between the germline ends. In germline, CDR1 is DFQATT, CDR2 SNEGSKA (reference sequence). CDR3 length equals 17 residues.

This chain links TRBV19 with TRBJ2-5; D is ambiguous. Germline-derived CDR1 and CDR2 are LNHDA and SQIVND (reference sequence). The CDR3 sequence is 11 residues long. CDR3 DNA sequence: TGTGCTAGAGATCAAGGGGAGACCCAGTACTTC. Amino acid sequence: CARDQGETQYF.

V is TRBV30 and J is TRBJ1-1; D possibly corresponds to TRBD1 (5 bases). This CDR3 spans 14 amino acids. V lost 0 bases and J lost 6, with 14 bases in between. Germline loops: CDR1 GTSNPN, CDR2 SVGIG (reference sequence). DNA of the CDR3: TGTGCCTGGAGTGTAGAAGGTCGGGGCGCTGAAGCTTTCTTT. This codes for CAWSVEGRGAEAFF.

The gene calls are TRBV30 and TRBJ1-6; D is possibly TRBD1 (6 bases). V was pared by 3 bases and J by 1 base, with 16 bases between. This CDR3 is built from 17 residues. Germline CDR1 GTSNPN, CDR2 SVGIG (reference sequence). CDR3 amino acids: CAWSSRDMASYNSPLHF. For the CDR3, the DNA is TGTGCCTGGAGCAGCCGGGACATGGCATCCTATAATTCACCCCTCCACTTT.

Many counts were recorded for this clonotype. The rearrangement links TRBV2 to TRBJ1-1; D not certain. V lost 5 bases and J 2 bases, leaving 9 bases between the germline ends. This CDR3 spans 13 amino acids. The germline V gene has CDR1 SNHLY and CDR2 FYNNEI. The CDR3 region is CASSSQTNTEAFF. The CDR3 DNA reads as TGTGCCAGCAGTTCACAGACTAACACTGAAGCTTTCTTT.

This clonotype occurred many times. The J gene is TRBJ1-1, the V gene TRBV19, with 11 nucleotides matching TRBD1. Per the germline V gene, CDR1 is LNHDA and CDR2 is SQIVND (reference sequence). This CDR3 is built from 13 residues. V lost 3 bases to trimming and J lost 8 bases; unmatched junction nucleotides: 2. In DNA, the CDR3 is TGTGCCAGTAGTATCGGACAGGGGGCAGAAGCTTTCTTT. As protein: CASSIGQGAEAFF.

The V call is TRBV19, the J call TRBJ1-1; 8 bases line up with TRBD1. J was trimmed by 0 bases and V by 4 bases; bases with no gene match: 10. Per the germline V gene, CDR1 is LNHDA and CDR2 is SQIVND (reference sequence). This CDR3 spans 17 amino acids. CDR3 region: CASSSRTGSTMNTEAFF. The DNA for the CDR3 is TGTGCCAGTAGTAGCAGGACAGGGTCTACTATGAACACTGAAGCTTTCTTT. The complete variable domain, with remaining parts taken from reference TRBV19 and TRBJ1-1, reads DGGITQSPKYLFRKEGQNVTLSCEQNLNHDAMYWYRQDPGQGLRLIYYSQIVNDFQKGDIAEGYSVSREKKESFPLTVTSAQKNPTAFYLCASSSRTGSTMNTEAFFGQGTRLTVV.

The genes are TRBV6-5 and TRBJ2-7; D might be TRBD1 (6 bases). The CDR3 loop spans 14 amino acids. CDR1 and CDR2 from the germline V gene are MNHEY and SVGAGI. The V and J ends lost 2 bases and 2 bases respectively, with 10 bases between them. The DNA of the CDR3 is TGTGCCAGCAGTTACGGGGGCCCGACCTACGAGCAGTACTTC. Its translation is CASSYGGPTYEQYF.

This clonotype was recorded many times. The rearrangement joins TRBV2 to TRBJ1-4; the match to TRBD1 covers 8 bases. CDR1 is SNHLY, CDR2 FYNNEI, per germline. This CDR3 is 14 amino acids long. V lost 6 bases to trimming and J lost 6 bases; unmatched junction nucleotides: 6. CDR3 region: CASRKTGVYEKLFF. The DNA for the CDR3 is TGTGCCAGCAGAAAGACAGGGGTATATGAAAAACTGTTTTTT.

CDR3 protein: CASSQGETSTNEKLFF. CDR3 sequence (DNA): TGCGCCAGCAGCCAAGGCGAGACATCAACTAATGAAAAACTGTTTTTT. V gene TRBV4-1 combines with J gene TRBJ1-4; no clear D. Trimming stripped 1 base from V and 0 bases from J, with 9 bases between. The CDR3 runs 16 residues. Germline CDR1 and CDR2: MGHRA and YSYEKL.

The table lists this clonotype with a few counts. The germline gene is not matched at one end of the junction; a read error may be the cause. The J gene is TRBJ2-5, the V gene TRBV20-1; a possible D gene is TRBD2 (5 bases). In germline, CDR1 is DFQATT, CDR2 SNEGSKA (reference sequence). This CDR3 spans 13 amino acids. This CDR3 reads CSASPGQWETQYF. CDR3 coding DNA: TGCAGTGCTAGTCCCGGGCAGTGGGAGACCCAGTATTTC.

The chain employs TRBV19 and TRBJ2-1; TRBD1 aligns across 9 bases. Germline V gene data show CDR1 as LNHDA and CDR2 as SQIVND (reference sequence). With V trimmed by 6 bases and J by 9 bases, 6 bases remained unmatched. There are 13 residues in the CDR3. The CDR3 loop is CASSPTGGGEQFF. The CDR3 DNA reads TGTGCCAGTAGCCCAACAGGGGGCGGTGAGCAGTTCTTC. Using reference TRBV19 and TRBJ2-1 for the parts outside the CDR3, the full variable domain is DGGITQSPKYLFRKEGQNVTLSCEQNLNHDAMYWYRQDPGQGLRLIYYSQIVNDFQKGDIAEGYSVSREKKESFPLTVTSAQKNPTAFYLCASSPTGGGEQFFGPGTRLTVL.

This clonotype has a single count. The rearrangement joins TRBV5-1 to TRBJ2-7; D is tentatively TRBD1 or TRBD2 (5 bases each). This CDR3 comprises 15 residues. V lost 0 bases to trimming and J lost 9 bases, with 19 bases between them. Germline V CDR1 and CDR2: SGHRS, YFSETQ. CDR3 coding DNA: TGCGCCAGCAGCTTGGGAGAGGGGCTCGTCGACGGGCAGTACTTC. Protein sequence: CASSLGEGLVDGQYF.

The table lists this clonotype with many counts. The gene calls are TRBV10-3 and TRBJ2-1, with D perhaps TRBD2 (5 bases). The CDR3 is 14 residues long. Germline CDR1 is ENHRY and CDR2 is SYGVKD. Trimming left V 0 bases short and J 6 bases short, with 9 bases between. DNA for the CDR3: TGTGCCATCAGTGAGTCCCCTGCGGGCAATGAGCAGTTCTTC. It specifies CAISESPAGNEQFF.